The 24 T cell receptor beta chains listed next were all sequenced from one sample in a study of blood T cell repertoires in COVID-19. The repertoire was sequenced with immunoSEQ multiplex PCR; TCRdb's copy has only in-frame clones and lacks some. This sample has roughly 300,000 clones, with 75% to 85% found just once. The sample consisted of peripheral blood. All receptors derive from a human donor in a cohort sampled during active COVID-19.

This clone was observed a few times. This chain connects TRBV5-1 to TRBJ2-2, with 8 bases lining up with TRBD1. Trimming took 1 base from V and 1 from J; bases not matched to a gene: 3. CDR1 is SGHRS and CDR2 is YFSETQ in the germline V gene. CDR3 length equals 16 residues. The chain's CDR3 is CASSLSGTGNTGELFF. The CDR3 DNA reads as TGCGCCAGCAGCTTGTCCGGGACAGGGAACACCGGGGAGCTGTTTTTT.

This clone was detected a few times. This CDR3 is also generated by other DNA sequences in the sample. The gene calls are TRBV19 and TRBJ1-5, with no clear D. This CDR3 comprises 12 residues. The V gene lost 5 bases and the J gene lost 6 bases, with 8 bases spanning the gap. The germline CDR1 and CDR2 sequences are LNHDA and SQIVND (reference sequence). The CDR3 DNA sequence: TGTGCCAGTAGTCAGAATCCTCAGCCCCAGCATTTT. The encoded protein is CASSQNPQPQHF. Complete variable domain (other parts from reference TRBV19 and TRBJ1-5): DGGITQSPKYLFRKEGQNVTLSCEQNLNHDAMYWYRQDPGQGLRLIYYSQIVNDFQKGDIAEGYSVSREKKESFPLTVTSAQKNPTAFYLCASSQNPQPQHFGDGTRLSIL.

This clone was detected once. The chain carries TRBV6-5 and TRBJ2-5, with D perhaps TRBD2 (5 bases). Trimming removed 6 bases at V and 2 bases at J, with 10 bases between. This CDR3 contains 13 residues. Germline CDR1 reads MNHEY; CDR2 reads SVGAGI. CDR3 sequence: CASRTPGQETQYF. CDR3 coding DNA: TGTGCCAGCAGGACACCGGGACAAGAGACCCAGTACTTC.

This clone was observed a handful of times. V and J are TRBV9 and TRBJ2-7; D is possibly TRBD1 (5 bases). V was pared by 0 bases and J by 2 bases, with 15 bases between. Per germline, CDR1 SGDLS and CDR2 YYNGEE. The CDR3 is 16 residues long. The DNA of the CDR3 is TGTGCCAGCAGCGTAGGAGTGGGGCTTTCCACCTACGAGCAGTACTTC. Its translation is CASSVGVGLSTYEQYF.

The J gene is TRBJ2-1, the V gene TRBV5-8, with a tentative D call TRBD2 (7 bases). The V gene lost 10 bases and the J gene lost 4 bases, with 21 bases spanning the gap. Germline lookup yields CDR1 SGHTS and CDR2 YDEGEE. The CDR3 runs 15 residues. This CDR3 is CAVRSGGINYNEQFF. The CDR3 bases are TGTGCCGTCCGATCGGGGGGCATCAATTACAATGAGCAGTTCTTC. Drawing the rest from reference TRBV5-8 and TRBJ2-1, the complete variable domain is EAGVTQSPTHLIKTRGQQATLRCSPISGHTSVYWYQQALGLGLQFLLWYDEGEERNRGNFPPRFSGRQFPNYSSELNVNALELEDSALYLCAVRSGGINYNEQFFGPGTRLTVL.

The gene calls are TRBV5-5 and TRBJ1-2; D is ambiguous. Looked up from germline, CDR1 is SGHKS and CDR2 is YYEKEE (reference sequence). The V gene lost 4 bases and the J gene lost 0 bases, with 16 bases spanning the gap. The CDR3 totals 16 residues. CDR3 sequence (DNA): TGTGCCAGCAGCGGGCGGAGCGGTAAAGCTAACTATGGCTACACCTTC. Amino acid sequence: CASSGRSGKANYGYTF.

The chain carries TRBV6-5 and TRBJ1-6, with 8 bases lining up with TRBD1. Germline V gene data show CDR1 as MNHEY and CDR2 as SVGAGI. The CDR3 has 14 residues. V shed 4 bases, J shed 9 bases, and the junction held 5 bases outside the gene matches. The CDR3 loop is CASSSTGGSSPLHF. In nucleotides, the CDR3 is TGTGCCAGCAGTTCTACAGGGGGTAGTTCACCCCTCCACTTT.

The chain joins TRBV20-1 to TRBJ2-3; unclear D gene. The CDR3 sequence is 11 residues long. Trimming shortened V by 2 bases and J by 5 bases, and 5 bases separated the two germline ends. Germline lookup yields CDR1 DFQATT and CDR2 SNEGSKA (reference sequence). CDR3 amino acids: CSARSGDTQYF. DNA of the CDR3: TGCAGTGCTAGATCGGGAGATACGCAGTATTTT.

The chain links TRBV11-3 to TRBJ1-1, with 8 bases matching TRBD1. After removal of 2 bases from V and 8 bases from J, the junction contained 4 bases not matched to a gene. The CDR3 is 13 amino acids. Germline CDR1 and CDR2: SGHNT and YENEEA. CDR3 in DNA: TGTGCCAGCAGCTTACAGAGACAGGGGGAAGCTTTCTTT. Translating gives CASSLQRQGEAFF.

The chain couples TRBV19 to TRBJ1-5; D ambiguous. The V and J ends lost 7 bases and 5 bases respectively, with 15 bases between them. The CDR3 is 14 amino acids. Germline lookup yields CDR1 LNHDA and CDR2 SQIVND (reference sequence). The CDR3 coding sequence is TGTGCCAGTACGGGGATGGGTATACATCAGCCCCAGCATTTT. Translated, it gives CASTGMGIHQPQHF.

This sequence joins TRBV4-1 and TRBJ2-2, with 9 bases fitting TRBD2. The CDR3 is 14 amino acids. J was trimmed by 2 bases and V by 9 bases; bases with no gene match: 4. Germline-derived CDR1 and CDR2 are MGHRA and YSYEKL. The CDR3 region is CASAGGNNTGELFF. The CDR3 nucleotides read TGCGCCAGTGCGGGGGGGAATAACACCGGGGAGCTGTTTTTT.

As concerns this clone: The sample contains more than one DNA sequence encoding this CDR3. Written as DNA, the CDR3 is TGTGCCAGCAGCTTTCTAGCGGGGGGGCCCGGGGAGCTGTTTTTT. This codes for CASSFLAGGPGELFF. V gene TRBV5-6 combines with J gene TRBJ2-2; 12 bases align to TRBD2. V shed 2 bases, J shed 6 bases, and the junction held 2 bases outside the gene matches. Germline-derived CDR1 and CDR2 are SGHDT and YYEEEE. There are 15 residues in the CDR3.

The chain is built from TRBV7-8 and TRBJ2-2, with D possibly being TRBD1 (5 bases). Germline loops: CDR1 SGHVS, CDR2 FQNEAQ. The V end was cut by 5 bases, the J end by 6 bases, with 19 bases between. This CDR3 has 16 amino acids. The CDR3 here is CASSQLRGAVPGELFF. The CDR3 region has the DNA TGTGCCAGCAGCCAACTTCGTGGGGCAGTCCCCGGGGAGCTGTTTTTT.

Turning to this clone: This sample includes further DNA sequences coding for the same CDR3. This chain uses TRBV11-3 with TRBJ2-7; possibly TRBD2 for D (6 bases). CDR3 length: 14 amino acids. Germline CDR1 SGHNT, CDR2 YENEEA. The ends were cut back, 5 bases at V and 1 base at J, with 12 bases in the middle. The CDR3 protein is CASSPGGASYEQYF. The CDR3 DNA reads as TGTGCCAGCAGCCCCGGAGGGGCGTCCTACGAGCAGTACTTC. Looking up the rest from reference TRBV11-3 and TRBJ2-7 gives the full variable domain: EAGVVQSPRYKIIEKKQPVAFWCNPISGHNTLYWYLQNLGQGPELLIRYENEEAVDDSQLPKDRFSAERLKGVDSTLKIQPAELGDSAVYLCASSPGGASYEQYFGPGTRLTVT.

This chain uses TRBV19 with TRBJ1-5; D is possibly TRBD1 (6 bases). The CDR3 contains 16 residues. Germline CDR1 reads LNHDA; CDR2 reads SQIVND (reference sequence). Trimming took 7 bases from V and 0 from J, leaving 16 bases between them. This CDR3 is CASTPRRDNSNQPQHF. Written as DNA, the CDR3 is TGTGCCAGTACTCCTCGCCGGGACAATAGCAATCAGCCCCAGCATTTT.

V gene TRBV19 combines with J gene TRBJ2-2, with D possibly matching TRBD1 (6 bases). Germline V gives CDR1 LNHDA, CDR2 SQIVND (reference sequence). The CDR3 runs to 16 residues. V was trimmed by 3 bases and J by 4 bases, leaving 15 bases between them. Here the CDR3 reads CASSIAQGRFTGELFF. The DNA of the CDR3 is TGTGCCAGTAGTATCGCTCAGGGGCGTTTCACCGGGGAGCTGTTTTTT.

The chain employs TRBV5-1 and TRBJ1-4; the D is unclear. CDR3 size: 15 residues. V was trimmed by 4 bases and J by 10 bases, leaving 20 bases between them. Germline-derived CDR1 and CDR2 are SGHRS and YFSETQ. This CDR3 is CASSRTRARAGKLFF. In DNA form, the CDR3 reads TGCGCCAGCAGCCGAACCCGGGCCCGAGCGGGAAAACTGTTTTTT.

The rearrangement links TRBV7-2 to TRBJ2-2; D remains ambiguous. Germline V gene sequence: CDR1 SGHTA, CDR2 FQGNSA. V gave up 5 bases and J gave up 5 bases, with 12 bases separating them. The CDR3 consists of 14 residues. CDR3 loop: CASSAPSFTGELFF. CDR3 sequence (DNA): TGTGCCAGCAGCGCGCCTTCCTTTACCGGGGAGCTGTTTTTT.

This chain joins TRBV29-1 and TRBJ1-2, with 7 bases identical to TRBD1. J was trimmed by 6 bases and V by 2 bases; bases with no gene match: 3. CDR3 length: 12 residues. CDR1 SQVTM and CDR2 ANQGSEA come from the germline V gene. Here the CDR3 DNA reads TGCAGCGTTGAAAAACAGGGGAATGGCTACACCTTC. It translates to CSVEKQGNGYTF.

The J gene is TRBJ2-1, the V gene TRBV15; 8 bases are shared with TRBD2. Germline V gene sequence: CDR1 LNHNV, CDR2 YYDKDF (reference sequence). This CDR3 is built from 16 residues. J gave up 3 bases and V 1 base, and 5 bases lay outside the gene matches. CDR3 nucleotide sequence: TGTGCCACCAGCAGAGGGGGCGGGGGGCTCTACAATGAGCAGTTCTTC. Its translation: CATSRGGGGLYNEQFF.

This chain uses TRBV27 with TRBJ2-7; tentatively, D is TRBD1 (5 bases). Germline V gene data show CDR1 as MNHEY and CDR2 as SMNVEV (reference sequence). There are 13 residues in the CDR3. Trimming removed 2 bases from V and 3 bases from J, with 8 bases in between. As DNA, the CDR3 is TGTGCCAGCAGTTTAAGGGGAAACTACGAGCAGTACTTC. It translates to CASSLRGNYEQYF.

CDR3 residues: CASSSKQGMNTEAFF. CDR3 sequence (DNA): TGCGCCAGCAGCTCAAAACAGGGGATGAACACTGAAGCTTTCTTT. The V call is TRBV5-1, the J call TRBJ1-1, with TRBD1 matching 7 bases. The V and J ends lost 3 bases and 0 bases, in that order; junction bases with no gene match: 5. The CDR3 length is 15 residues. From germline, CDR1 is SGHRS and CDR2 YFSETQ.

V is TRBV5-1 and J is TRBJ1-6, with a weak D call TRBD1 (5 bases). The CDR3 totals 14 residues. The germline V gene encodes CDR1 SGHRS and CDR2 YFSETQ. V was pared by 6 bases and J by 3 bases, with 10 bases between. As DNA, the CDR3 is TGCGCCAGCACGCAGGGTAGCTATAATTCACCCCTCCACTTT. This sequence encodes CASTQGSYNSPLHF.

This clone was detected a few times. The V call is TRBV7-9, the J call TRBJ1-5; D perhaps matches TRBD1 (5 bases). This CDR3 comprises 14 residues. Germline V gene data show CDR1 as SEHNR and CDR2 as FQNEAQ (reference sequence). V gave up 1 base and J gave up 7 bases, with 11 bases separating them. As DNA, the CDR3 is TGTGCCAGCAGCTTAGGCCAGGGCGAACAGCCCCAGCATTTT. This codes for CASSLGQGEQPQHF.